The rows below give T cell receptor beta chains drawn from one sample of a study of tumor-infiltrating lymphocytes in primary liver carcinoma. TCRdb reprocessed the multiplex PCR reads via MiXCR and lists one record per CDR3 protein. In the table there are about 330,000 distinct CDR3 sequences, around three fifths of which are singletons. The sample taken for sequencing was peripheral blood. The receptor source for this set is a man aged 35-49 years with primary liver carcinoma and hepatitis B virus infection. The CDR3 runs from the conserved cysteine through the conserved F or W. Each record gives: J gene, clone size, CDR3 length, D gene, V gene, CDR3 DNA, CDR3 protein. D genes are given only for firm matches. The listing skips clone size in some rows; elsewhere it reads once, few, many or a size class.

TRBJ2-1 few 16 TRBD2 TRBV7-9 TGTGCCAGCAGCCCGACTAGCGGGAGCTCCTACAATGAGCAGTTCTTC CASSPTSGSSYNEQFF
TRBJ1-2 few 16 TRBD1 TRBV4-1 TGCGCCAGCAGCCCCTCGGCGGGACAGGGATACTATGGCTACACCTTC CASSPSAGQGYYGYTF
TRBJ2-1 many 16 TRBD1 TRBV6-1 TGTGCCAGCAGTGGACAGGGGGCCGAAAGGAAGAATGAGCAGTTCTTC CASSGQGAERKNEQFF
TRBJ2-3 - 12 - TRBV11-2 TGTGCCAGCAGCTTAGGGTGGGATAGGCAGTATTTT CASSLGWDRQYF
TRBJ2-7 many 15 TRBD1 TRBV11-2 TGTGCCAGCTGTTCGGGGACAGGGATCTCCTACGAGCAGTACTTC CASCSGTGISYEQYF
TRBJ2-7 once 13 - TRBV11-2 TGTGCCAGCAACTTAGACTCTGCGGGCGAGCAGTACTTC CASNLDSAGEQYF
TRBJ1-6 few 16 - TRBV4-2 TGTGCCAGCAGCCAAGATCGGGACACGACTAATTCACCCCTCCACTTT CASSQDRDTTNSPLHF
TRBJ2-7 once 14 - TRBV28 TGTGCCAGCAGTTTGACCGCTGGTGAGCGCGAGCAGTACTTC CASSLTAGEREQYF
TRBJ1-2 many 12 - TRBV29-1 TGCAGCGTTGAATTCAGGGCGCGGGGCTACACCTTC CSVEFRARGYTF
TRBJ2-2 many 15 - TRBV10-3 TGTGCCATCAGACCGGCCCTGACGAACACCGGGGAGCTGTTTTTT CAIRPALTNTGELFF
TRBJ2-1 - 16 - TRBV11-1 TGTGCCAGCAGCAGTGGACTGGCGGGATCATACAATGAGCAGTTCTTC CASSSGLAGSYNEQFF
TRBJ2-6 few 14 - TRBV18 TGTGCCAGCTCACCAGGGTCGGCAGCCAATGTCCTGACTTTC CASSPGSAANVLTF
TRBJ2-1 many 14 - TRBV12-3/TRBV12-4 TGTGCCAGCAGTTTGCGCGGGCGGGGAAATGAGCAGTTCTTC CASSLRGRGNEQFF
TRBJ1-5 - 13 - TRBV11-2 TGTGCCAGCAGCTTAGATTGCCTCCAACCCCAGCATTTT CASSLDCLQPQHF
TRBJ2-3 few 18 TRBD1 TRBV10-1 TGCGCCAGCAGTGCCGCGTCTGGGGGACAGGGGATGGAAGATACGCAGTATTTT CASSAASGGQGMEDTQYF
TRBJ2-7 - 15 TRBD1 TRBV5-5 TGTGCCAGCAGCTTGGCCCCCGGACAGGGGTACGAGCAGTACTTC CASSLAPGQGYEQYF
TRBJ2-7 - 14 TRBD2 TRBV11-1 TGTGCCAGCAGCCCGGTACTAGCGGGCTATGAGCAGTACTTC CASSPVLAGYEQYF
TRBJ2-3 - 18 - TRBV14 TGTGCCAGCAGCCAAGAATGGTGTTTAGCGGCTAGCACAGATACGCAGTATTTT CASSQEWCLAASTDTQYF
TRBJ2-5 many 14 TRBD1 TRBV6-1 TGTGCCAGCAGGACAGGGTCTCACCCCGCGACCCAGTACTTC CASRTGSHPATQYF
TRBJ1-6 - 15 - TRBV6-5 TGTGCTAGCAGTGAAGCCGTGGAAACAGCTTCACCCTTCCACTTT CASSEAVETASPFHF
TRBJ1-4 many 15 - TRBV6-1 TGTGCCAGCAGTGAAAACCGGGCCTCGGGGGAAAAACTGTTTTTT CASSENRASGEKLFF
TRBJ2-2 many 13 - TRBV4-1 TGCGCCAGCAGCTTAGCGGTAGGAGGGGAGCTGTTTTTT CASSLAVGGELFF
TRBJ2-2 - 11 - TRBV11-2 TGTGCCGGCACCCCTTTATCAGAGCTGTTTTTT CAGTPLSELFF
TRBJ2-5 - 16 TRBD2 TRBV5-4 TGTGCCAGCAGCCCTGGACTAGCGGGGCGGTCGGAGACCCAGTACTTC CASSPGLAGRSETQYF
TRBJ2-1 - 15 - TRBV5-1 TGCGCCAGCAGCCCGGGGGGTGCAGGGGGACATGTGCAGTTCTTC CASSPGGAGGHVQFF
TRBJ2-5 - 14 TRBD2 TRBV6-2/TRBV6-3 TGTGCCAGCAGTCACAGCGGGAGGGCGGAGACCCAGTACTTC CASSHSGRAETQYF
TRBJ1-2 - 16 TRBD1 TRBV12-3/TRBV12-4 TGTGCCAGCAGTACCATCACAGGGGGCGCTGGCTATGGCTACACCTTC CASSTITGGAGYGYTF
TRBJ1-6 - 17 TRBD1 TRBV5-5 TGTGCCAGCAGCAGAGGACAGGAGAGCTCCTATAATTCACCCCTCCACTTT CASSRGQESSYNSPLHF
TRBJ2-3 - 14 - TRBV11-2 TGTACCAGCAGGGGCCTCACTAGCACAGTTACGCAATATTTT CTSRGLTSTVTQYF
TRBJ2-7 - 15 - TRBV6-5 TGTGCCAGCAGTTACTTGGGGACTCCACCCTACGAGCAGTACTTC CASSYLGTPPYEQYF
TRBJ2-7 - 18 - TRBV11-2 TGTGCCAACAGCTTAGCCCACCCTAGCGATTTGTACCAAGAGACTCAGTACTTC CANSLAHPSDLYQETQYF
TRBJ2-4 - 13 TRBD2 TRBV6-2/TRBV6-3 TGTGCCAGCAGTCAAGCGGGGATAAACATTCAATGCTTC CASSQAGINIQCF
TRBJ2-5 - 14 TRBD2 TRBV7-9 TGTGTCAGCATCCCGGGAGGCGGGTCGGAGACCCAGTACTTC CVSIPGGGSETQYF
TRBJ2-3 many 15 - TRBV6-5 TGTGCCAGCAGCTATACAGGGGGGGCCACAGATACGCAGTATTTT CASSYTGGATDTQYF
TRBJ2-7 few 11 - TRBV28 TGTGCCAGCAGTGCCGGATGGGAGCAGTACTTC CASSAGWEQYF
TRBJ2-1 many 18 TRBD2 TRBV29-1 TGCAGCGTTGAAGATGAGAGCGGGAGGGCCTTACTTTACAATGAGCAGTTCTTC CSVEDESGRALLYNEQFF
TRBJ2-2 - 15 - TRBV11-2 TGTGTCAGCAGCTGGGTACAGACTAACACCGGAGAGCTGTTTTTT CVSSWVQTNTGELFF
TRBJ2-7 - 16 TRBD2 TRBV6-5 TGTGCCAGCAGGCCCCTCGGGACTAGCGGCTTCCACGAGCAGTACTTC CASRPLGTSGFHEQYF
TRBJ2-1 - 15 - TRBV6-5 TGTGCCAGCAGTAGGCGGGAAAGCTCCTACAATGAGCAGTTCTTC CASSRRESSYNEQFF
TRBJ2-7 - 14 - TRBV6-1 TGTGCCAGCAATGGAGCGGCAAACGGCTACGAGCAGTACTTC CASNGAANGYEQYF
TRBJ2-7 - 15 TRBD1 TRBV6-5 TGTGCCAGCAGTTACTTCCGGGACAGGGCTTACGAGCAGTACTTC CASSYFRDRAYEQYF
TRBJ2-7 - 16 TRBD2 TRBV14 TGTGCCAGCAGGCAAAGACTAGCGGGTACCTACAATGAGCAGTACTTC CASRQRLAGTYNEQYF
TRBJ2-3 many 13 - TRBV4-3 TGCGCCAGCAGCCAAGAGTGGGATTCGGACCAGTATTTT CASSQEWDSDQYF
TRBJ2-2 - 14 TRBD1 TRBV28 TGTGCCAGCAGTTTTCAGGGGGCTGGCGGGGAGCTGTTTTTT CASSFQGAGGELFF
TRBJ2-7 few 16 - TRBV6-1 TGTGCCAGCAGTGAATACGGTAGCGCCCGCTCCTACGAGCAGTACTTC CASSEYGSARSYEQYF
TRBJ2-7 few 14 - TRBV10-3 TGTACCATCGGGCAGGCAGCCTCCTCCTACGAGCAGTACTTC CTIGQAASSYEQYF
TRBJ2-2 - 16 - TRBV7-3 TGTGCCAGCAGCTTAAACGAAAGGGGGAACACCGGGGAGCTGTTTTTT CASSLNERGNTGELFF
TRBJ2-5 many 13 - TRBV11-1 TGTGCCAGCAGCAAGAGACTCCAAGAGACCCAGTACTTC CASSKRLQETQYF
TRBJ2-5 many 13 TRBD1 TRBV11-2 TGTGCCACATCCGGGACAGGGAAAGAGACCCAGTACTTC CATSGTGKETQYF
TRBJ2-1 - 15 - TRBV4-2 TGTGCCAGTAGCCAAGACGAGGACTCCTACGATGAGCAGTTCTTC CASSQDEDSYDEQFF
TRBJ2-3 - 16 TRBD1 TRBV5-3 TGTGCCAGAAGCTGGAACCCGGGACAGGGGACAGATACGCAGTATTTT CARSWNPGQGTDTQYF
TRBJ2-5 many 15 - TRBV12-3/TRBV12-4 TGTGCCAGCAGTCGGGACCCCCAAAGTCTGGAGACCCAGTACTTC CASSRDPQSLETQYF
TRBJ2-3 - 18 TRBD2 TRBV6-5 TGTGCCAGCAGCAGTATTAGCGGGCTCCGTTCCCACACAGATACACAGTATTTT CASSSISGLRSHTDTQYF
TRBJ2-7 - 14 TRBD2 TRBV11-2 TGTGCCAGTGGACTAGCGAGGACATCCTACGAGCAGTACTTC CASGLARTSYEQYF
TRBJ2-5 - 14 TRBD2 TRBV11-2 TGTGCCTGCAGTTTAGCGGGACTAGCGGAGACCCAGTACTTC CACSLAGLAETQYF